A single TCR beta chain is shown here with its context. Its antigen is unknown. Profiling relied on immunoSEQ multiplex PCR, and the TCRdb table lists in-frame clones only, not all of them. Of 20,000 or so clones in the sample, about half were seen once. The length of the CDR3 is 14 residues. The germline gives CDR1 GTSNPN, CDR2 SVGIG (reference sequence). V was clipped by 3 bases and J by 0 bases, with 9 bases between them. This sample stems from a study of radiation and T cells in renal cell carcinoma. Study results and caveats: Compared with controls, irradiated tumors had more, larger dominant CDR3 motifs. In nephrectomy-only tumors, top 100 clonotypes averaged roughly 45%, versus about 54% irradiated. In blood, top tumor clones expanded by 2 weeks, shrinking by 4. Tumor samples were small regions of roughly 1 g.

The treatment here: 15 Gy SBRT to primary tumor, nephrectomy 4 weeks later. The chain joins TRBV30 to TRBJ2-1; D is possibly TRBD2 (6 bases). This receptor was taken from a woman aged 45-65 years with renal cell carcinoma. The source was tumor tissue, collected from a patient whose treatment included radiotherapy and nephrectomy. The chain's CDR3 is CAWSTGLSYNEQFF. As DNA, the CDR3 is TGTGCCTGGAGCACGGGACTCTCCTACAATGAGCAGTTCTTC.